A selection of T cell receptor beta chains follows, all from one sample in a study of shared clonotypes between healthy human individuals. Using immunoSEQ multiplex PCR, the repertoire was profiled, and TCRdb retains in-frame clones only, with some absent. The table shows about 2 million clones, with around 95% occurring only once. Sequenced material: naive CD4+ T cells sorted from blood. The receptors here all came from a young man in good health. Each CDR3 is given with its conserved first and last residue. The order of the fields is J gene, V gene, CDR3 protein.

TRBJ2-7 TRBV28 CASCTGTGSYEQYF
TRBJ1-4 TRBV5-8 CASSLTRAATNEKLFF
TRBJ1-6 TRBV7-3 CASSLMGASYNSPLHF
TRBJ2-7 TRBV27 CASSLSSGSPYEQYF
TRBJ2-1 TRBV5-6 CASRSGTYTYNEQFF
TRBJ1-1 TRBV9 CASSVGGTEAFF
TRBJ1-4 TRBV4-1 CASSQAGTGDEKLFF
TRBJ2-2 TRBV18 CASSPVTLNTGELFF
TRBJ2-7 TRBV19 CATSAGYEQYF
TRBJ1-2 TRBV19 CASSTTGGGGYTF
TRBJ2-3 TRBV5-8 CASSWDRGGTDTQYF
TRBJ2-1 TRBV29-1 CSVGGTSGHNEQFF
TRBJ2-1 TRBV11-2 CASSQSIAGANYNEQFF
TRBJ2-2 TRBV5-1 CASSLRAGGPDTGELFF
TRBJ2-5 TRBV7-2 CASSLGIVETQYF
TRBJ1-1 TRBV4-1 CASSNPFGGFEAFF
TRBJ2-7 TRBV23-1 CASSNYRVRSYEQYF
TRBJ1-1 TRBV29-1 CSPGKRRGSGTEAFF
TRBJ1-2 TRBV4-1 CASSQGDRDFNYGYTF
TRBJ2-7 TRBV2 CASRGGLAVGEQYF
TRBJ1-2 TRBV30 CASLGVDRSFNYGYTF
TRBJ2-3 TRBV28 CASRGSTRYTDTQYF
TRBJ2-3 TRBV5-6 CASSLADPTDTQYF
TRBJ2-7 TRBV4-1 CASSQDPRQGMKTYEQYF
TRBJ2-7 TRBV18 CASSPPGFGYEQYF
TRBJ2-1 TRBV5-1 CASSTFGYGGRAATYNEQFF
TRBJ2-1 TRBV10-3 CAISEYPGYNEQFF
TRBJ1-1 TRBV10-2 CASSVGGMNTEAFF
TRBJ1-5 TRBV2 CASSWSDGNQPQHF
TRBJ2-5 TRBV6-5 CASSRTAQETQYF
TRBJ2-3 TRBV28 CASSSSGGSTDTQYF
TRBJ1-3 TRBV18 CASSDTGNSGNTIYF
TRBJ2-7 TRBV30 CAWSTGTGVRLAGGEQYF
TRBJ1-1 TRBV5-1 CASSLGRSVLGTEAFF
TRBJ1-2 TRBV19 CASSMKGYYGYTF
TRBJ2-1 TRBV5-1 CASSSTSGSGTNEQFF
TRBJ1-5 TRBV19 CASSIEAIPNQPQHF
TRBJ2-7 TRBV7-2 CASSLPQKYSYEQYF
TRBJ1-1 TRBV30 CAWSVWDMNTEAFF
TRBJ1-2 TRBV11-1 CASSDRDYSYTF
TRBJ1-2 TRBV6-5 CASSRGTKNYGYTF